This entry is about one T cell receptor beta chain. What it binds is not known. This record belongs to a study of CD8+ T cells in alopecia areata. Study findings and constraints: Significant decreases in scalp clonality and expanded CD8+ clones followed tofacitinib treatment.

Reverse transcription of extracted RNA yielded cDNA, which provided the sequencing template. The data were produced by immunoSEQ multiplex PCR, yet TCRdb's version contains in-frame clones alone and is incomplete. The sample shows roughly 92,000 clones, around three quarters of them seen only once. Indicated treatment: oral pan-JAK inhibitor, 5-10 mg twice daily. The CDR3 has 15 amino acids. Germline CDR1 is LGHNA and CDR2 is YSLEER. The V and J ends lost 0 bases and 8 bases respectively, with 16 bases between them. The source is a human donor with alopecia areata. The genes are TRBV4-3 and TRBJ1-2; D is possibly TRBD1 (6 bases). This sample comprised CD8+ T cells sorted from blood, obtained at approximately week 45, from a patient treated with tofacitinib. CDR3: CASSQETGTRWGYTF. Written as DNA, the CDR3 is TGCGCCAGCAGCCAAGAAACAGGGACCCGGTGGGGCTACACCTTC.